The source of this TCR beta chain is a study of T cells in tuberculosis. Across the whole study: CD1B tetramers identified T cells specific for mycobacterial lipid GMM. In South Africa, adults with active tuberculosis were compared with IGRA-negative and latently infected IGRA-positive adolescents. Study-level results: Smaller alpha distances in active tuberculosis partly reflected shorter CDR3-alpha lengths.

CDR3 length: 14 amino acids. V lost 5 bases, J lost 2 bases, and 4 bases stayed unmatched. The germline gives CDR1 SGHVS, CDR2 FQNEAQ. For this clone: Antigen specificity is unknown.

On average about 92,000 T cells per donor were immunosequenced. Some clones are missing from TCRdb's copy, which holds only in-frame ones; the method was immunoSEQ multiplex PCR. The sample carries tens of thousands of clones, approximately 96% recorded once. This receptor was taken from a donor aged 10-30 years with latent tuberculosis or without tuberculosis infection. The chain combines TRBV7-8 with TRBJ2-5; 8 nucleotides agree with TRBD1. Sequencing was carried out using PBMCs. The CDR3 nucleotides are TGTGCCAGCAGCCAATACAGGGGGCAAGAGACCCAGTACTTC. Its translation: CASSQYRGQETQYF.